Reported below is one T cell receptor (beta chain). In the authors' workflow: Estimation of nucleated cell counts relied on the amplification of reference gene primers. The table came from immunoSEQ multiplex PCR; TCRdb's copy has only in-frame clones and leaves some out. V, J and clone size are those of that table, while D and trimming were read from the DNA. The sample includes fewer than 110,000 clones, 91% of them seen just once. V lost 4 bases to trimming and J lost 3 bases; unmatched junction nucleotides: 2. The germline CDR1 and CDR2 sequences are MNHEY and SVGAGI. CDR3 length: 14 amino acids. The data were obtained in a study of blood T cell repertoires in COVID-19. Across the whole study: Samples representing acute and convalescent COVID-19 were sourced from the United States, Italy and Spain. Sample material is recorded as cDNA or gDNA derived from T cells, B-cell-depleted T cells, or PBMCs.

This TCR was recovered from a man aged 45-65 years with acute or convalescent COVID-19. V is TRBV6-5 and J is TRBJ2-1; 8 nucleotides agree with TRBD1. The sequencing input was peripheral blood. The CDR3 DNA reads TGTGCCAGCAGTTCAGACAGGGGCTACAATGAGCAGTTCTTC. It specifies CASSSDRGYNEQFF.